These T cell receptor beta chains were read from a single sample in a study of CD4 T cells in relation to SARS-CoV-2 and coronaviruses. The method was immunoSEQ multiplex PCR; TCRdb's version includes in-frame clones alone and lacks a portion of them. Found here are about 56,000 clones, about 90% of them singletons; the top ten hold around 0.43%. Sequenced input: naive CD4+ T cells from PBMCs. These receptors came from an adult with COVID-19. Both conserved end residues are part of each CDR3. The D gene is left open where the match is weak. Clone size is not always given. Where it is, it says once, few, many or a class for expanded clones.

d_call j_call clone_size v_call cdr3_aa cdr3_nt
TRBD2 TRBJ2-7 NA TRBV30 CAWSVGTNYEQYF TGTGCCTGGAGTGTAGGGACTAACTACGAGCAGTACTTC
NA TRBJ2-3 NA TRBV10-3 CASSRADTQYF TGTGCCAGCAGTAGGGCAGATACGCAGTATTTT
NA TRBJ2-1 NA TRBV2 CASTLEGRGGLLF TGTGCCAGCACCCTGGAAGGCCGGGGCGGTTTGCTCTTC
NA TRBJ2-2 NA TRBV5-1 CASSLESSNTGELFF TGCGCCAGCAGCTTGGAATCCTCGAACACCGGGGAGCTGTTTTTT
NA TRBJ1-1 NA TRBV18 CASSPGMNTEAFF TGTGCCAGCTCACCTGGCATGAACACTGAAGCTTTCTTT
NA TRBJ2-3 NA TRBV2 CASSGVGGSTDTQYF TGTGCCAGCAGCGGGGTAGGGGGAAGCACAGATACGCAGTATTTT
TRBD1 TRBJ2-4 NA TRBV30 CAWSARTGQYF TGTGCCTGGAGTGCCCGGACAGGGCAGTACTTC
NA TRBJ2-7 NA TRBV2 CASPALRDNEQYF TGTGCCAGCCCGGCCCTCAGGGATAACGAGCAGTACTTC
NA TRBJ1-2 NA TRBV19 CASSMNGDYGYTF TGTGCCAGTAGTATGAACGGAGACTATGGCTACACCTTC
NA TRBJ2-5 once TRBV7-8 CASSSTLWETQYF TGTGCCAGCAGCTCCACCCTCTGGGAGACCCAGTACTTC
NA TRBJ2-1 NA TRBV5-1 CASSLGLARTYNEQFF TGCGCCAGCAGCTTAGGTCTAGCCAGGACCTACAATGAGCAGTTCTTC
TRBD1 TRBJ2-2 NA TRBV28 CASTPGQGIRTNTGELFF TGTGCCAGCACACCGGGACAGGGTATCCGAACGAACACCGGGGAGCTGTTTTTT
TRBD2 TRBJ2-5 NA TRBV24-1 CATRGAGKETQYF TGTGCCACCCGTGGAGCGGGAAAAGAGACCCAGTACTTC
TRBD2 TRBJ2-1 NA TRBV7-2 CASSLDSLAGGPIYNEQFF TGTGCCAGCAGCTTAGATAGCCTAGCGGGAGGCCCAATCTACAATGAGCAGTTCTTC
NA TRBJ2-3 once TRBV7-9 CASSLTESLDTQYF TGTGCCAGCAGCTTAACGGAGAGCTTAGATACGCAGTATTTT
NA TRBJ2-1 NA TRBV18 CASSPPGFNEQFF TGTGCCAGCTCACCACCGGGGTTCAATGAGCAGTTCTTC
NA TRBJ2-7 NA TRBV10-3 CATAPGFYEQYF TGTGCCACCGCGCCGGGGTTCTACGAGCAGTACTTC
NA TRBJ1-1 NA TRBV18 CASSPPNLVNTEAFF TGTGCCAGCTCACCACCGAATCTTGTGAACACTGAAGCTTTCTTT
NA TRBJ1-1 once TRBV5-8 CASSLVAGYRTEAFF TGTGCCAGCAGCTTGGTAGCAGGGTATCGCACTGAAGCTTTCTTT
TRBD1 TRBJ2-6 NA TRBV18 CASSPRQGAEAGVTGANVLTF TGTGCCAGCTCACCGAGACAGGGGGCGGAAGCGGGAGTAACTGGGGCCAACGTCCTGACTTTC
NA TRBJ2-1 NA TRBV28 CASSILWNNEQFF TGTGCCAGCAGTATCTTATGGAACAATGAGCAGTTCTTC
NA TRBJ2-7 NA TRBV11-2 CASSLGSERYEQYF TGTGCCAGCAGCTTAGGATCCGAGCGGTACGAGCAGTACTTC
NA TRBJ1-2 NA TRBV7-9 CASSLVGGRSYGYTF TGTGCCAGCAGCTTAGTAGGGGGGCGCAGCTATGGCTACACCTTC
TRBD2 TRBJ2-3 NA TRBV30 CAWQAGVEADTQYF TGTGCCTGGCAAGCGGGAGTAGAGGCAGATACGCAGTATTTT
TRBD1 TRBJ1-5 NA TRBV6-6 CASSKQGASNQPQHF TGTGCCAGCAGCAAACAGGGGGCTAGCAATCAGCCCCAGCATTTT
NA TRBJ2-1 NA TRBV7-3 CASSLIPARAWGEYSYNEQFF TGTGCCAGCAGCTTAATACCGGCGAGAGCGTGGGGGGAGTATTCCTACAATGAGCAGTTCTTC
NA TRBJ1-1 NA TRBV14 CASSHLPGITEAFF TGTGCCAGCAGCCATCTACCAGGGATCACTGAAGCTTTCTTT
TRBD1 TRBJ2-2 few TRBV2 CASSATGGTGELFF TGTGCCAGCAGTGCTACAGGGGGTACCGGGGAGCTGTTTTTT
NA TRBJ2-7 NA TRBV28 CASSLIDSSYEQYF TGTGCCAGCAGTTTAATAGACAGCTCCTACGAGCAGTACTTC
NA TRBJ1-5 NA TRBV28 CASSNTGWGNQPQHF TGTGCCAGCAGTAATACAGGGTGGGGCAATCAGCCCCAGCATTTT
TRBD1 TRBJ2-5 NA TRBV2 CASIRDRNQETQYF TGTGCCAGCATCAGGGACAGAAACCAAGAGACCCAGTACTTC
NA TRBJ1-2 NA TRBV28 CASSQTLHYGYTF TGTGCCAGCAGTCAAACACTGCACTATGGCTACACCTTC
TRBD1 TRBJ2-2 NA TRBV4-1 CASSQIGQGAGELFF TGCGCCAGCAGCCAAATAGGGCAGGGGGCCGGGGAGCTGTTTTTT
TRBD1 TRBJ1-3 few TRBV11-2 CASSLVGQGANTIYF TGTGCCAGCAGCTTAGTGGGGCAGGGGGCGAACACCATATATTTT
NA TRBJ1-1 NA TRBV12-3/TRBV12-4 CASSPGYTEAFF TGTGCCAGCAGTCCCGGATACACTGAAGCTTTCTTT
NA TRBJ2-5 NA TRBV28 CASRPRKFGARQETQYF TGTGCCAGCAGACCTAGGAAGTTCGGGGCACGACAAGAGACCCAGTACTTC
TRBD2 TRBJ2-1 NA TRBV19 CASSSSMRLAGRNNEQFF TGTGCCAGTAGTAGCTCCATGAGACTAGCGGGGAGAAACAATGAGCAGTTCTTC
NA TRBJ2-7 NA TRBV4-2 CASSQVGEGVRRSYEQYF TGTGCCAGCAGCCAAGTGGGGGAAGGAGTTCGTCGCTCCTACGAGCAGTACTTC
NA TRBJ1-6 once TRBV5-6 CASSLQTGSYNSPLHF TGTGCCAGCAGCCTGCAGACAGGTTCCTATAATTCACCCCTCCACTTT
NA TRBJ2-5 NA TRBV30 CAWSPPGETQYF TGTGCCTGGAGTCCCCCAGGAGAGACCCAGTACTTC
TRBD2 TRBJ2-1 NA TRBV28 CASRGIAGGADEQFF TGTGCCAGCAGGGGAATAGCGGGAGGCGCGGATGAGCAGTTCTTC
NA TRBJ1-4 NA TRBV24-1 CATAGGADEKLFF TGTGCCACGGCGGGGGGGGCGGATGAAAAACTGTTTTTT
NA TRBJ1-2 once TRBV28 CASSWGRFRGYTF TGTGCCAGCAGTTGGGGGCGCTTCCGGGGCTACACCTTC
NA TRBJ1-4 NA TRBV7-2 CASSRGRDEKLFF TGTGCCAGCAGCCGGGGGAGGGATGAAAAACTGTTTTTT
NA TRBJ2-1 NA TRBV7-3 CASSLRQMSSYNEQFF TGTGCCAGCAGCTTAAGACAAATGAGCTCCTACAATGAGCAGTTCTTC
TRBD2 TRBJ2-1 NA TRBV7-2 CASTPTGGPTREQFF TGTGCCAGCACCCCGACGGGAGGGCCGACGCGTGAGCAGTTCTTC
NA TRBJ1-1 NA TRBV3-1/TRBV3-2 CASSQATEYTEAFF TGTGCCAGCAGCCAAGCCACGGAGTACACTGAAGCTTTCTTT
TRBD1 TRBJ2-5 NA TRBV19 CASRDRGLQETQYF TGTGCCAGTAGGGACAGGGGGTTGCAAGAGACCCAGTACTTC
TRBD1 TRBJ2-7 NA TRBV18 CASRNPGTEEQYF TGTGCCAGCCGCAACCCCGGGACAGAGGAGCAGTACTTC
NA TRBJ2-2 NA TRBV3-1/TRBV3-2 CASSQGAGELFF TGTGCCAGCAGCCAGGGGGCCGGGGAGCTGTTTTTT
NA TRBJ2-1 NA TRBV28 CASSLSEPRDNEQFF TGTGCCAGCAGTTTATCGGAACCCCGGGACAATGAGCAGTTCTTC
TRBD2 TRBJ2-7 NA TRBV4-1 CASSDVLAGLYEQYF TGCGCCAGCAGCGACGTTCTAGCGGGATTATACGAGCAGTACTTC
NA TRBJ2-7 once TRBV14 CASSPLRTLEQYF TGTGCCAGCAGCCCCCTCAGGACTCTCGAGCAGTACTTC
NA TRBJ2-7 NA TRBV5-5 CASSPEYTQLEQYF TGTGCCAGCAGCCCTGAATATACCCAGCTCGAGCAGTACTTC
NA TRBJ2-7 NA TRBV5-1 CASSLGSPYEQYF TGCGCCAGCAGCTTGGGTTCCCCCTACGAGCAGTACTTC
TRBD1 TRBJ2-1 NA TRBV29-1 CSVSSTGESYNEQFF TGCAGCGTCAGTTCTACAGGGGAATCGTACAATGAGCAGTTCTTC
NA TRBJ2-5 NA TRBV2 CASSDDQETQYF TGTGCCAGCAGTGATGACCAAGAGACCCAGTACTTC
TRBD1 TRBJ2-3 NA TRBV5-4 CAFATRGLEDTQYF TGTGCCTTCGCCACTAGGGGGCTAGAAGATACGCAGTATTTT
NA TRBJ2-1 once TRBV12-3/TRBV12-4 CASTRSDNEQFF TGTGCCAGCACCCGTAGTGACAATGAGCAGTTCTTC
TRBD2 TRBJ2-1 NA TRBV7-3 CASSLIASGNEQFF TGTGCCAGCAGCTTAATCGCTAGCGGTAATGAGCAGTTCTTC